The 28 T cell receptor beta chains below come from one sample, sequenced in a study of T cells in Graves' hyperthyroidism and ophthalmopathy. The source material, RNA transcripts, was used to amplify TCR beta CDR3 regions. A first-round RT-PCR of the TCR CDR3 used the HTBI primer set. One entry per CDR3 protein, called by TCRdb with MiXCR from the multiplex PCR reads. The sample carries nearly 750,000 distinct CDR3 sequences, approximately 36% recorded once. The sequencing input was blood. Receptors originate from a woman between 35 and 50 years old with Graves' hyperthyroidism.

This clonotype was observed many times. This sequence joins TRBV19 and TRBJ1-1; D is unclear. CDR1 is LNHDA, CDR2 SQIVND, per germline (reference sequence). V was shortened by 5 bases and J by 0 bases, with 13 bases between the two germline ends. The length of the CDR3 is 15 residues. Written as DNA, the CDR3 is TGTGCCAGTAGTCCGATGTTGGGTTTGAACACTGAAGCTTTCTTT. Translating gives CASSPMLGLNTEAFF.

This rearrangement joins TRBV7-9 to TRBJ2-3; no clear D gene. Germline V gives CDR1 SEHNR, CDR2 FQNEAQ (reference sequence). V was shortened by 2 bases and J by 2 bases, with 5 bases between the two germline ends. The CDR3 is 13 amino acids. The CDR3 sequence: CASSLFATDTQYF. As DNA, the CDR3 is TGTGCCAGCAGCTTATTTGCCACAGATACGCAGTATTTT.

This clonotype came up many times. V is TRBV20-1 and J is TRBJ1-1; no clear D. Germline CDR1 is DFQATT and CDR2 is SNEGSKA (reference sequence). Trimming left V 5 bases short and J 6 bases short, with 10 bases between. CDR3 length: 11 amino acids. CDR3 protein: CSALRVSEAFF. CDR3 coding DNA: TGCAGTGCTCTCCGGGTTTCTGAAGCTTTCTTT.

This clonotype was seen more than once but under ten times. This chain links TRBV29-1 with TRBJ2-3; D gene uncertain. CDR1 SQVTM and CDR2 ANQGSEA come from the germline V gene. Trimming removed 4 bases from V and 5 bases from J, with 7 bases in between. The CDR3 loop spans 11 amino acids. CDR3 protein: CSVVLGDTQYF. CDR3 nucleotides: TGCAGCGTTGTTTTGGGAGATACGCAGTATTTT.

Ten or more counts support this clonotype. The rearrangement uses TRBV20-1 and TRBJ1-1; possibly TRBD1 for D (5 bases). CDR3 length: 13 residues. CDR1 and CDR2 (germline): DFQATT, SNEGSKA (reference sequence). The V end was cut by 3 bases, the J end by 6 bases, with 14 bases between. The CDR3 coding sequence is TGCAGTGCTAGTGTGGGGGGGAAGGCTGAAGCTTTCTTT. Translation: CSASVGGKAEAFF.

The chain is built from TRBV10-3 and TRBJ2-5; TRBD1 agrees at 7 bases. This CDR3 region has 13 residues. Germline V lookup: CDR1 ENHRY, CDR2 SYGVKD. V trimming: 3 bases; J trimming: 5 bases; junction bases outside the gene matches: 3. CDR3 region: CAISERGRETQYF. The DNA of the CDR3 is TGTGCCATCAGTGAAAGGGGGCGCGAGACCCAGTACTTC.

Remarks on this clonotype: Its ends do not fully match the called genes, so a read error is possible. The V call is TRBV5-5, the J call TRBJ1-1, with 8 bases aligning to TRBD1. Germline V gene sequence: CDR1 SGHKS, CDR2 YYEKEE (reference sequence). The CDR3 spans 15 residues. As DNA, the CDR3 is TGCGCCAGCAGCGCCGCAGGGGGCTTGAACACTGAAGCTTTCTTT. Encoded protein: CASSAAGGLNTEAFF. The variable domain in full, completed from reference TRBV5-5 and TRBJ1-1, reads DAGVTQSPTHLIKTRGQQVTLRCSPISGHKSVSWYQQVLGQGPQFIFQYYEKEERGRGNFPDRFSARQFPNYSSELNVNALLLGDSALYLCASSAAGGLNTEAFFGQGTRLTVV.

This clonotype has ten or more counts. This rearrangement joins TRBV7-2 to TRBJ1-5; the D is unclear. V lost 3 bases and J 7 bases, leaving 13 bases between the germline ends. Germline V lookup: CDR1 SGHTA, CDR2 FQGNSA. The CDR3 is 14 amino acids. The CDR3 DNA reads TGTGCCAGCAGCTTCTCCCAATACGGACAGCCCCAGCATTTT. The encoded protein is CASSFSQYGQPQHF.

In this sample, this clonotype turned up many times. The chain couples TRBV4-1 to TRBJ1-1, with unresolved D. V was pared by 3 bases and J by 4 bases, with 12 bases between. The CDR3 runs to 14 residues. The germline CDR1 and CDR2 sequences are MGHRA and YSYEKL. This chain's CDR3 is CASSQPDASTEAFF. CDR3 nucleotides: TGCGCCAGCAGCCAGCCCGACGCGAGCACTGAAGCTTTCTTT.

The chain carries TRBV7-9 and TRBJ2-2; 8 bases match TRBD2. The length of the CDR3 is 17 residues. The germline V gene has CDR1 SEHNR and CDR2 FQNEAQ (reference sequence). The ends lost 3 bases at V and 7 bases at J; junction bases unmatched: 13. The CDR3 is CASSLQYAGGEIGELFF. The CDR3, as DNA: TGTGCCAGCAGCTTGCAGTATGCGGGAGGCGAGATCGGGGAGCTGTTTTTT.

This clonotype turned up a few times. The chain carries TRBV19 and TRBJ1-3; perhaps TRBD1 as D (6 bases). The CDR3 runs 15 residues. V dropped 5 bases and J dropped 2 bases, with 13 bases sitting between them. Germline V gene lookup returns CDR1 LNHDA and CDR2 SQIVND (reference sequence). Here the CDR3 reads CASSPQGSAGNTIYF. The CDR3 coding sequence is TGTGCCAGTAGTCCCCAGGGGTCAGCTGGAAACACCATATATTTT. Supplemented by reference TRBV19 and TRBJ1-3, the full variable domain reads DGGITQSPKYLFRKEGQNVTLSCEQNLNHDAMYWYRQDPGQGLRLIYYSQIVNDFQKGDIAEGYSVSREKKESFPLTVTSAQKNPTAFYLCASSPQGSAGNTIYFGEGSWLTVV.

This clonotype was seen just once. One base away lies a much larger clone, so this may be a sequencing read error. The chain carries TRBV23-1 and TRBJ2-5; D possibly corresponds to TRBD1 (6 bases). TRBV23-1 is labeled an ORF, and its function is uncertain. This CDR3 region has 13 residues. This CDR3 reads CASYVNRAETRYF. The CDR3 bases are TGCGCCAGCTACGTCAACAGGGCGGAGACCCGGTACTTC.

The chain uses TRBV20-1 and TRBJ1-2; 8 nucleotides match TRBD1. Germline trimming cut 6 bases from V and 6 bases from J; bases unmatched to any gene: 9. The CDR3 consists of 13 residues. CDR1 is DFQATT and CDR2 is SNEGSKA in the germline V gene (reference sequence). The CDR3 sequence is CSARLQGEDGYTF. In DNA, the CDR3 is TGCAGTGCCCGGTTACAGGGGGAGGATGGCTACACCTTC.

The chain carries TRBV25-1 and TRBJ1-5; perhaps TRBD1 as D (5 bases). Between the trimmed V and J ends, which lost 1 base and 11 bases, there was a span of 15 bases. CDR1 is MGHDK and CDR2 is SYGVNS in the germline V gene. The CDR3 has 14 amino acids. Here the CDR3 reads CASSESGLMGTQHF. The CDR3 DNA follows: TGTGCCAGCAGTGAATCGGGACTGATGGGGACCCAGCATTTT.

The chain couples TRBV7-3 to TRBJ2-7; D remains unclear. This CDR3 contains 15 residues. CDR1 and CDR2 (germline): SGHTA, FQGTGA. V dropped 5 bases and J dropped 7 bases, with 21 bases sitting between them. Here the CDR3 DNA reads TGTGCCAGCAGCCTCGACTGGAATCACTACAATGAGCAGTACTTC. Residues: CASSLDWNHYNEQYF.

Many counts were recorded for this clonotype. The chain recombines TRBV6-1 with TRBJ1-5; maybe TRBD1 (6 bases). The V gene's germline CDR1 is MNHNS and CDR2 SASEGT. Trimming pared 5 bases from V and 1 base from J, leaving 15 bases between. The length of the CDR3 is 16 residues. Here the CDR3 DNA reads TGTGCCAGCAGTTATTGGGGCAGGGGAAGCAATCAGCCCCAGCATTTT. Protein product: CASSYWGRGSNQPQHF.

This clonotype was detected once. This sequence may be a read error, since a much larger clone differs from it by one base. The rearrangement links TRBV7-3 to TRBJ2-7, with TRBD1 identical over 7 bases. This CDR3 has 13 residues. Germline V gene sequence: CDR1 SGHTA, CDR2 FQGTGA. As DNA, the CDR3 is TGTGCCAGCAGCTCAACAGGGGCTGGGGAGCGGTACTTC. Amino acids: CASSSTGAGERYF.

V usage is TRBV10-2 and J usage is TRBJ2-2; 9 nucleotides agree with TRBD2. CDR1 is WSHSY and CDR2 is SAAADI in the germline V gene. This CDR3 spans 15 amino acids. V dropped 10 bases and J dropped 2; count of bases not matched to a gene: 8. The CDR3 is CATSASGANTGELFF. The CDR3 bases are TGCGCCACCTCGGCTAGCGGGGCCAACACCGGGGAGCTGTTTTTT.

This clonotype was seen at least ten times. The chain carries TRBV7-2 and TRBJ1-1; the match to TRBD1 covers 12 bases. This CDR3 contains 17 residues. V was clipped by 6 bases and J by 10 bases; unmatched bases: 18. The germline CDR1 and CDR2 sequences are SGHTA and FQGNSA. CDR3 DNA: TGTGCCAGCAGGTGGGACAGGGGGCGCGTCAGCACTGACCGAGCTTTCTTT. This sequence encodes CASRWDRGRVSTDRAFF. The whole variable domain, filled in from reference TRBV7-2 and TRBJ1-1, reads GAGVSQSPSNKVTEKGKDVELRCDPISGHTALYWYRQSLGQGLEFLIYFQGNSAPDKSGLPSDRFSAERTGGSVSTLTIQRTQQEDSAVYLCASRWDRGRVSTDRAFFGQGTRLTVV.

The V and J genes are TRBV19 and TRBJ1-5; D remains unclear. Per the germline V gene, CDR1 is LNHDA and CDR2 is SQIVND (reference sequence). V was shortened by 10 bases and J by 9 bases, with 16 bases between the two germline ends. CDR3 length: 12 amino acids. The DNA of the CDR3 is TGTGCCACTGGACCCCCCCTCGGGCCCCAGCATTTT. Translated, it gives CATGPPLGPQHF.

This rearrangement joins TRBV29-1 to TRBJ1-1; D perhaps matches TRBD1 (5 bases). The CDR3 has 11 amino acids. V lost 8 bases, J lost 4 bases, and 11 bases lay in between. Germline loops: CDR1 SQVTM, CDR2 ANQGSEA. The CDR3 DNA reads as TGCAGCAGGGCCAGGGCCACTGAAGCTTTCTTT. Amino acid sequence: CSRARATEAFF.

Ten or more counts support this clonotype. The rearrangement uses TRBV12-3 or TRBV12-4 and TRBJ1-1; 7 nucleotides agree with TRBD1. Trimming removed 6 bases from V and 0 bases from J; junction bases left unmatched: 4. This CDR3 is 14 amino acids long. CDR3 bases: TGTGCCAGCAGAACGACAGGGATGAACACTGAAGCTTTCTTT. Translation gives CASRTTGMNTEAFF.

This clonotype was detected only a few times. The chain is built from TRBV19 and TRBJ1-1; possible D gene TRBD1, 6 bases. The V gene lost 1 base and the J gene lost 1 base, with 13 bases spanning the gap. This CDR3 has 16 residues. CDR1 is LNHDA and CDR2 is SQIVND in the germline V gene (reference sequence). CDR3 DNA sequence: TGTGCCAGTAGTATAGGACTAGGGGGTTGGAACACTGAAGCTTTCTTT. Its translation is CASSIGLGGWNTEAFF.

This clonotype showed up many times. The chain has TRBV5-1 and TRBJ2-7; D possibly corresponds to TRBD1 (6 bases). Germline V gene data show CDR1 as SGHRS and CDR2 as YFSETQ. The CDR3 spans 14 residues. The V end was cut by 4 bases, the J end by 2 bases, with 13 bases between. CDR3 residues: CASSKGTGTYEQYF. CDR3 bases: TGCGCCAGCAGCAAGGGAACAGGGACCTACGAGCAGTACTTC. Variable domain in full (rest from reference TRBV5-1 and TRBJ2-7): KAGVTQTPRYLIKTRGQQVTLSCSPISGHRSVSWYQQTPGQGLQFLFEYFSETQRNKGNFPGRFSGRQFSNSRSEMNVSTLELGDSALYLCASSKGTGTYEQYFGPGTRLTVT.

This clonotype was found many times. The gene calls are TRBV7-2 and TRBJ1-6; the D gene is possibly TRBD1 (5 bases). The V end was cut by 5 bases, the J end by 4 bases, with 21 bases between. This CDR3 is built from 18 residues. CDR1 SGHTA and CDR2 FQGNSA come from the germline V gene. The CDR3 region is CASSTTLETGGYNSPLHF. As DNA, the CDR3 is TGTGCCAGCAGCACGACCCTTGAAACAGGAGGTTATAATTCACCCCTCCACTTT.

This clonotype has a handful of counts. The CDR3 nucleotides are TGTGCCATCGCTAGGAGAGGAGATACGCAGTATTTT. It specifies CAIARRGDTQYF. The chain links TRBV10-3 to TRBJ2-3; D not certain. V was clipped by 8 bases and J by 5 bases, with 11 bases between them. CDR3 size: 12 residues. Germline V lookup: CDR1 ENHRY, CDR2 SYGVKD.

This clonotype has more than one count but fewer than ten. One base away lies a much larger clone, so this may be a sequencing read error. The chain joins TRBV5-1 to TRBJ2-2; D remains unclear. This CDR3 contains 11 residues. Germline CDR1 reads SGHRS; CDR2 reads YFSETQ. CDR3 region: CASSRDGELFF. The CDR3, as DNA: TGTGCCAGCAGCCGCGACGGGGAGCTGTTTTTT.

This clonotype was seen at least ten times. This chain joins TRBV19 and TRBJ1-5; D is unresolved. The V gene's germline CDR1 is LNHDA and CDR2 SQIVND (reference sequence). V dropped 1 base and J dropped 1 base, with 8 bases sitting between them. This CDR3 is 15 amino acids long. The CDR3 spells CASSIGLSSNQPQHF. The CDR3 nucleotides are TGTGCCAGTAGTATAGGATTGTCGAGCAATCAGCCCCAGCATTTT.